There are many counts of the clone carrying this TCR beta chain. The target antigen is unknown. The sequence runs out 3 residues before the end of the CDR3; the remainder is reconstructed from the germline J gene. This entry is derived from a study of T cell clonality in common variable immunodeficiency. Study-wide findings and caveats: Repertoire-complication correlations in CVID were limited by patient heterogeneity.

Only in-frame clones appear in the TCRdb table, and some are missing; sequencing was by immunoSEQ multiplex PCR. The table records roughly 79,000 clones without singletons, the ten largest covering under 1%. This CDR3 has 14 residues. CDR1 and CDR2 from the germline V gene are MRHNA and SNTAGT. V trimming: 0 bases; J trimming: 6 bases; junction bases outside the gene matches: 0. Heparinized whole blood, 5 to 8 ml, came from each donor. The chain carries TRBV6-4 and TRBJ2-1; 9 bases are a match to TRBD2. This receptor was taken from a person aged 18-70 years in good health. The sample was peripheral blood mononuclear cells. The CDR3 reads CASSDSSGSNEQFF. The part of the CDR3 DNA that was read is TGTGCCAGCAGTGACTCTAGCGGGAGCAATGAG.